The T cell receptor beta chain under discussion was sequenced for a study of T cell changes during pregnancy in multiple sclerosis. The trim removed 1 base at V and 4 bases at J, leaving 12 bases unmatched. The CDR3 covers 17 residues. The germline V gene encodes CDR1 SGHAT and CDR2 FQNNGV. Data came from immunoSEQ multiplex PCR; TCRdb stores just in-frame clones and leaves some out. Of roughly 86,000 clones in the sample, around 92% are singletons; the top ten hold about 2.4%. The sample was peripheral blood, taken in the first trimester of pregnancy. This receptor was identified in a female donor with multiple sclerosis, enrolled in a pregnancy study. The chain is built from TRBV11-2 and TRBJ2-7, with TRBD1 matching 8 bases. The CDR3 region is CASSLVGGTGRLYEQYF. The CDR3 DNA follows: TGTGCCAGCAGCTTAGTAGGAGGGACAGGACGCTTGTACGAGCAGTACTTC.